This T cell receptor (beta chain) was sequenced in a study of T cell changes during pregnancy in multiple sclerosis. Measured with immunoSEQ multiplex PCR; TCRdb has only the in-frame clones, and not every one. The table shows tens of thousands of clones, with around 90% occurring only once. The CDR3 has 14 residues. CDR1 is MDHEN and CDR2 is SYDVKM in the germline V gene. Trimming stripped 2 bases from V and 3 bases from J, with 11 bases between. This clone is a singleton in its sample. V and J are TRBV28 and TRBJ2-7; TRBD2 might be the D (5 bases). This TCR derives from a female donor with multiple sclerosis, enrolled in a pregnancy study. The specimen was peripheral blood, collected before pregnancy. The CDR3 spells CASSLPKGVYEQYF. The CDR3 region has the DNA TGTGCCAGCAGTTTACCGAAGGGAGTCTACGAGCAGTACTTC.